Below, one T cell receptor beta chain is given with its context. Its antigen is undetermined. CDR3 size: 16 residues. V shed 6 bases and J 0 bases; nucleotides not matched to a gene: 11. The germline CDR1 and CDR2 sequences are SGHAT and FQNNGV. CD45RO negativity and positive selection for CCR7 defined naive CD8 cells, a population that excluded terminally differentiated effector memory CD45RA+ cells. In the original analysis: Filtering differed because ImmunoSEQ produced junction-only sequences that carried no quality scores. Here immunoSEQ multiplex PCR was the method, and the copy in TCRdb shows in-frame clones only, minus some. For V, J and clone size, that table is used; D and trimming come from the DNA. The data contain about 750,000 clones, nearly 95% of them singletons. This sample is part of a study of shared clonotypes between healthy human individuals. Broader study findings: The four-donor shared clonotypes exceeded non-shared clonotypes in generation probability, with non-shared ones scoring lower. Naive subsets generally had larger estimated richness than memory subsets. Among a few donors, roughly 5% of naive CD4 clonotypes were found in common.

The chain employs TRBV11-2 and TRBJ2-7; 7 positions match TRBD1. The sequence was obtained from a young man in good health. Sequences were obtained from naive CD8+ T cells sorted from blood. The CDR3 loop is CASRTNRGGSSYEQYF. The CDR3 region has the DNA TGTGCCAGCAGAACAAACAGGGGCGGCAGCTCCTACGAGCAGTACTTC. Full variable domain (rest looked up from reference TRBV11-2 and TRBJ2-7): EAGVAQSPRYKIIEKRQSVAFWCNPISGHATLYWYQQILGQGPKLLIQFQNNGVVDDSQLPKDRFSAERLKGVDSTLKIQPAKLEDSAVYLCASRTNRGGSSYEQYFGPGTRLTVT.